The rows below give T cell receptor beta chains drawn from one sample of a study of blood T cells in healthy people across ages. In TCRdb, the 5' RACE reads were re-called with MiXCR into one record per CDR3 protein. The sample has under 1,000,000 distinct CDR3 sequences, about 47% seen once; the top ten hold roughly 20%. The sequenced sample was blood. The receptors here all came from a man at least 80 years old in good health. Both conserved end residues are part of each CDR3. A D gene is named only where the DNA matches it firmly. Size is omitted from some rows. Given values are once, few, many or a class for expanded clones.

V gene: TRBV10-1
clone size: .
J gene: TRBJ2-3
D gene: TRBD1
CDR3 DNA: TGCGCCGGCAGTGTTGCCCGGACAGGGGGTCTTCGCACAGATACGCAGTATTTT
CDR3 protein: CAGSVARTGGLRTDTQYF

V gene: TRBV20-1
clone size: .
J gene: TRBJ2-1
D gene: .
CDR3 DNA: TGCAGTGCCACTGGGCGGGCGACGAGCTCCTACAATGAGCAGTTCTTC
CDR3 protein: CSATGRATSSYNEQFF

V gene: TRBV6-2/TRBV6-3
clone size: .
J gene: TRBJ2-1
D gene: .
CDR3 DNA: TGTGCCAGCAGCCCGACTACTCCGGGACAAGTGGCGAACAATGAGCAGTTCTTC
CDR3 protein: CASSPTTPGQVANNEQFF

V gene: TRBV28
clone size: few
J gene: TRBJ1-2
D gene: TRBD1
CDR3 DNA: TGTGCCAGCATTCGGGGGGGGCAAGACAGGGATGGCTACACCTTC
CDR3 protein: CASIRGGQDRDGYTF

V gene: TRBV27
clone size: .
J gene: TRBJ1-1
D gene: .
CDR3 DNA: TGTGCCAGCAGTAGGGGATTAATCACTGAAGCTTTCTTT
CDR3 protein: CASSRGLITEAFF

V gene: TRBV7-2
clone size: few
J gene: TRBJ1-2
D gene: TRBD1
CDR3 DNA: TGTGCCAGCAGCCATGGCCCCGACAGGGACTTCTATGGCTACACCTTC
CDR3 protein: CASSHGPDRDFYGYTF

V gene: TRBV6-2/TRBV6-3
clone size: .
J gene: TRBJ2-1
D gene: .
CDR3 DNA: TGTGCCAGCCAGGGTAGAGACAATGAGCAGTTCTTC
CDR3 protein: CASQGRDNEQFF

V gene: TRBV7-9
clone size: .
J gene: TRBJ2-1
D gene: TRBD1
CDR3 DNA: TGTGCCAGCAGCCCAACAGGGGTGGGTCTGTATGGTGAGCAGTTCTTC
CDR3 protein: CASSPTGVGLYGEQFF

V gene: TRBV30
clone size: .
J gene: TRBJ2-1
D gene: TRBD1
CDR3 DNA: TGTGCCTGGTCCACCGGGACAGAGACAAATGAGCAGTTCTTC
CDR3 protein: CAWSTGTETNEQFF

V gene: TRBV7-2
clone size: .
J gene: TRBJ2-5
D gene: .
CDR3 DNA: TGTGCCAGCAACAAAGGGGGTCCCCCGGAGACCCAGTACTTC
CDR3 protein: CASNKGGPPETQYF

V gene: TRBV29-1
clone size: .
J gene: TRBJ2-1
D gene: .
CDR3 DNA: TGCAGCGTTGAAGACGACACTGCATACAATGAGCAGTTCTTC
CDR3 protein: CSVEDDTAYNEQFF

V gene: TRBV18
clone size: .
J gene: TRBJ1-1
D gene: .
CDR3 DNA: TGTGCCAGCTCACAGGGGCCCCTGAACACTGAAGCTTTCTTT
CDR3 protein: CASSQGPLNTEAFF

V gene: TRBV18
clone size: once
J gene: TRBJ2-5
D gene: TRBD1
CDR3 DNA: TGTGCCAGCTCAGGAGGGACAGGGGGCGCGCAGACCCAGTACTTC
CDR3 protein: CASSGGTGGAQTQYF

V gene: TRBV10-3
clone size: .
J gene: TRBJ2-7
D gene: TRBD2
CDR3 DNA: TGTGCCACCAGGAGCGGGGTTAACTCCTACGAGCAGTACTTC
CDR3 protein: CATRSGVNSYEQYF

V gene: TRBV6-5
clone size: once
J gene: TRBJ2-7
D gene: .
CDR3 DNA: TGTGCCAGCAGTTACTCAACCTGGGAACCCTACGAGCAGTACTTC
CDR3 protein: CASSYSTWEPYEQYF

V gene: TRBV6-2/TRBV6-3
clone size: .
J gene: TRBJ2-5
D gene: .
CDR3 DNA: TGTGCCAGAAGCTTTACAAGCACAGAGACCCAGTACTTC
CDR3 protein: CARSFTSTETQYF

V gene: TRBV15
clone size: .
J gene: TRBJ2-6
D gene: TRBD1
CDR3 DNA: TGTGCCACCAGCAGGGACAGGGGTATTTCTGGGGCCAACGTCCTGACTTTC
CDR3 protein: CATSRDRGISGANVLTF

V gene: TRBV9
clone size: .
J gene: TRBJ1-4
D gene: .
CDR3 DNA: TGTGCCAGCAGCGTAGCTACTGAAGGCGTTAATGAAAAACTGTTTTTT
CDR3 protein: CASSVATEGVNEKLFF

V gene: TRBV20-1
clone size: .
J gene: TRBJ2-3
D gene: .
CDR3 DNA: TGCAGTGCTAAGGACCCTAGCACAGATACGCTGTATTTT
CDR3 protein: CSAKDPSTDTLYF

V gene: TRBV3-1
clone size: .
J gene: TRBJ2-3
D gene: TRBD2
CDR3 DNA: TGTGCCAGCAGCCCCGCCGGACTAGCAGCTAGCACAGATACGCAGTATTTT
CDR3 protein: CASSPAGLAASTDTQYF

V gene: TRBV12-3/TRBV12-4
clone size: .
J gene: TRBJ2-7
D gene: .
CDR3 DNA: TGTGCCAGCAGTTTAGGTAGGGGTAGCGCCTACGAGCAGTACTTC
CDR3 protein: CASSLGRGSAYEQYF

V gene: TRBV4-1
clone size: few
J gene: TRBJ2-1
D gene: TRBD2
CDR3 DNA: TGCGCCAGCAGCCAAGGACTAGCGGTTTCCTACAATGAGCAGTTCTTC
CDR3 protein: CASSQGLAVSYNEQFF

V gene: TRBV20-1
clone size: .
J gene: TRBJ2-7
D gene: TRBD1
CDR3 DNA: TGCAGTGCTAGACGGACAGGACGATACGAGCAGTACTTC
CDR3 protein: CSARRTGRYEQYF

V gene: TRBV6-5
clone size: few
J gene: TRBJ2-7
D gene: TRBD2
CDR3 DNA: TGTGCCAGCAGTTCCCCACGGACTAGCGGGTACGAGCAGTACTTC
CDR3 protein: CASSSPRTSGYEQYF

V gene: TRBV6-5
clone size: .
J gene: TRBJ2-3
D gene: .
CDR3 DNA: TGTGCCGCACGGGGGCTCGTTGGCACAGATACGCAGTATTTT
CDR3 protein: CAARGLVGTDTQYF

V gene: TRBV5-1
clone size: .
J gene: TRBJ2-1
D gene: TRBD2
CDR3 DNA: TGCGCCAGCAGCAAGGGAGGACTAGCGGGTTTCAATGAGCAGTTCTTC
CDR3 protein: CASSKGGLAGFNEQFF

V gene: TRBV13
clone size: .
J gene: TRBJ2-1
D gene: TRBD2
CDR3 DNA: TGTGCCAGCAGCTCAACCGGGACTAGCGGGTTTAGCTCCTACAATGAGCAGTTCTTC
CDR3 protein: CASSSTGTSGFSSYNEQFF

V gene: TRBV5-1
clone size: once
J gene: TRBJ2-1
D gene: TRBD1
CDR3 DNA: TGCGCCAGCAGCCCGACAGGGGGAGAACGCAATGAGCAGTTCTTC
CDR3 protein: CASSPTGGERNEQFF

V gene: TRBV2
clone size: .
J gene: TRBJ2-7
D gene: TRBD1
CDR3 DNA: TGTGCCAGCAGACGGGACAGCGCCTACGAGCAGTACTTC
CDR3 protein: CASRRDSAYEQYF

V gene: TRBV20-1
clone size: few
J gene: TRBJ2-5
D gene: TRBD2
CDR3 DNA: TGCAGTGCCGAGTCCGGGGGAGCGGGATATACCGAAGAGACCCAGTACTTC
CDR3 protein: CSAESGGAGYTEETQYF

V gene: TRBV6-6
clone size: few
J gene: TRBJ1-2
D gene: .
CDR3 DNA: TGTGCCAGCAGTTACGATGGCTACACCTTC
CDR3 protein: CASSYDGYTF

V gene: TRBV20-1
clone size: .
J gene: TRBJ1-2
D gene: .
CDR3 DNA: TGCAGTGCTAACAGCGCAGGGGTCTTAGGTGGCTACACCTTC
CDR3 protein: CSANSAGVLGGYTF

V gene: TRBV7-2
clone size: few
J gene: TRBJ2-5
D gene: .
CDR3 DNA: TGTGCCAGCAGCCAAAATAAAGAGACCCAGTACTTC
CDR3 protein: CASSQNKETQYF

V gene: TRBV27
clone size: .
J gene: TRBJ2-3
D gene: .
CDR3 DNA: TGTGCCAGCAGTGTGTCGGGGGGCCGCTATACAGATACGCAGTATTTT
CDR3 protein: CASSVSGGRYTDTQYF

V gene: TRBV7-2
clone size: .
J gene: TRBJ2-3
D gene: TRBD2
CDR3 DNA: TGTGCCAGCAGTTTCACCGGGACTAGCGGCGCGGGAGATACGCAGTATTTT
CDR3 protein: CASSFTGTSGAGDTQYF

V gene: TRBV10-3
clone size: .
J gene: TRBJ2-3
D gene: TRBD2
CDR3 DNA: TGTGCCATTAAGGGACTAGCCGGCGCTGGCACAGATACGCAGTATTTT
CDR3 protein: CAIKGLAGAGTDTQYF

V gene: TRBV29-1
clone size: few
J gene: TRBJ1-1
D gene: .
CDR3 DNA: TGCAGCGTTGATATTTTGAACACTGAAGCTTTCTTT
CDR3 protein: CSVDILNTEAFF

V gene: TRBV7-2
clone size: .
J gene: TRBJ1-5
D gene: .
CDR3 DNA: TGTGCCAGCAGCCCCAGAGCGAGCAATCAGCCCCAGCATTTT
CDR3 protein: CASSPRASNQPQHF

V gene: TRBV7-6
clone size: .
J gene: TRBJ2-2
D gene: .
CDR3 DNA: TGTGCTAGCAGCTTAGTCTCAGGAGGGGGCACCGGGGAGCTGTTTTTT
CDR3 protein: CASSLVSGGGTGELFF

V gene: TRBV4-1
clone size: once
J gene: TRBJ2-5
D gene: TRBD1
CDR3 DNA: TGCGCCAGCAGCCGGACAGGGGGAGGTAAAGTCCACAATGAGCAGTACTTC
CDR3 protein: CASSRTGGGKVHNEQYF

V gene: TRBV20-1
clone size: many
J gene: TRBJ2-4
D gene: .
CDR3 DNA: TGCAGTGCTTTACAGGGCGAAAACATTCAGTACTTC
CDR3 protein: CSALQGENIQYF

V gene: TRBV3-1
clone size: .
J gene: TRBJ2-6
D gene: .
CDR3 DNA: TGTGCCAGCAGCCAAAGTCACAGCCCCAGCTCTGGGGCCAACGTCCTGACTTTC
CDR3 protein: CASSQSHSPSSGANVLTF

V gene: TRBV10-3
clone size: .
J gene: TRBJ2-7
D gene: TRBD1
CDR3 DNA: TGTGCCATCAGGGGACTGGACAGGGAAAAGGGTGTCGAGCAGTACTTC
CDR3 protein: CAIRGLDREKGVEQYF

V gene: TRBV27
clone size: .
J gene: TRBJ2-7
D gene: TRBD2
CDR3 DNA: TGTGCCAGCAGTATCCTAGCGGGAGGGCCCCACGAGCAGTACTTC
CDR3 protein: CASSILAGGPHEQYF

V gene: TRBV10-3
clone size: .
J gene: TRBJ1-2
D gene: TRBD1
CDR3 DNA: TGTGCCATCTCCCCAAGGGCCGGGACAGGGGGGTCCAACTATGGCTACACCTTC
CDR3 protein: CAISPRAGTGGSNYGYTF

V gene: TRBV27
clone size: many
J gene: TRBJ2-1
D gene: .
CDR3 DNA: TGTGCCAGCAGTTTATCGGGGGGCGGGGACAACCGTAACAATGAGCAGTTCTTC
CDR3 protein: CASSLSGGGDNRNNEQFF

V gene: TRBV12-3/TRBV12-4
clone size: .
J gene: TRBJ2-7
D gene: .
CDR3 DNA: TGTGCCAGCATCCCCCGGGGTTTCAATGAGCAGTACTTC
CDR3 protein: CASIPRGFNEQYF

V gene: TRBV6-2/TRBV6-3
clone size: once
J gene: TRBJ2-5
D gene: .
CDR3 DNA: TGTGCCAGCAGTTACTCGTTGGAGACCCAGTACTTC
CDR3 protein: CASSYSLETQYF

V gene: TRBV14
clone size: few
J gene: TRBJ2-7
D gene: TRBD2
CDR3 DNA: TGTGCCAGCAAGGAACGGAGCGGGAGGGCCCACGAGCAGTACTTC
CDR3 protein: CASKERSGRAHEQYF

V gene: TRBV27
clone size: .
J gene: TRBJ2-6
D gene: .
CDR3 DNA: TGTGCCAGCAGTAAACAAGCAGCTTCTGGGGCCAACGTCCTGACTTTC
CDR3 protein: CASSKQAASGANVLTF

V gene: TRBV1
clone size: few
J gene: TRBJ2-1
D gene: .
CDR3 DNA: TGCACCAGCAGCCAAGCGAAATTTGGGACTAGCGGCGGCTCCTACAATGAGCAGTTCTTC
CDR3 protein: CTSSQAKFGTSGGSYNEQFF

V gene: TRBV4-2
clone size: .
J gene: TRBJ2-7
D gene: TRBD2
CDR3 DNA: TGTGCCAGCAGCCTCCTAGGAGCGGGGAACTACGAGCAGTACTTC
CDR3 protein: CASSLLGAGNYEQYF

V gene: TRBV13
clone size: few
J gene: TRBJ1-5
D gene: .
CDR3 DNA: TGTGCCAGCAGCTTAGGCAGGGTAGATCAGCCCCAGCATTTT
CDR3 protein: CASSLGRVDQPQHF

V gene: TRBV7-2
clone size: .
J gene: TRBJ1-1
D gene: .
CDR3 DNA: TGTGCCAGCAGCTTAGCTAGGGAGGCAGCTTTCTTT
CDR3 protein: CASSLAREAAFF

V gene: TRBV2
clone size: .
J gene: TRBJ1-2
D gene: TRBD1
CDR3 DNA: TGTGCCAGCAGGGGACAGGGGAGTATCGTCCATGGCTACACCTTC
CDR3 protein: CASRGQGSIVHGYTF

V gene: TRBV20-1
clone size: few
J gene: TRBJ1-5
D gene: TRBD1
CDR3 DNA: TGCAGTGCTAAAGGGACAGGTAATCAGCCCCAGCATTTT
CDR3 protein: CSAKGTGNQPQHF

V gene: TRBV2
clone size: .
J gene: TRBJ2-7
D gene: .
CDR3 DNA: TGTGCCAGCAGTGAAAGGGGGGACTGGTGCGAGCAGTACTTC
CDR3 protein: CASSERGDWCEQYF

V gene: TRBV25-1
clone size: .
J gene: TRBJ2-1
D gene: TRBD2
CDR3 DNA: TGTGCCAGCAGTTCCCCGAATGTAGGGACTAGCGGTCGCGGGGAGCAGTTCTTC
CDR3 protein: CASSSPNVGTSGRGEQFF

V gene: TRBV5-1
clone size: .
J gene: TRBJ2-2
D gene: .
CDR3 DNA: TGCGCCAGCAGCTTGGTGTCCGGCGGGGAGCTGTTTTTT
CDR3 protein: CASSLVSGGELFF